This T cell receptor (beta chain) was identified in a study of cytomegalovirus exposure and HLA in healthy donors. Study results and limitations: Common viral pathogens seemed, in a later analysis, to connect with several of the most significant clusters. Researchers reported in a later analysis that a missense DCLRE1C variant was tied to TCR beta V- and J-gene trimming.

A remark on this clone: No antigen is known for it.

Use of 60 Vbeta and 13 Jbeta primers characterized the PCR. Assay used: immunoSEQ multiplex PCR; TCRdb lists only in-frame clones, some missing. The repertoire includes approximately 120,000 clones, about three quarters of them detected once, and roughly 6.3% sits in the top ten. This clonotype was obtained from a woman in her 40s in good health and CMV-seronegative. The sequenced material came from PBMCs.

CDR3 loop: CASSLSLYQPQHF. The CDR3 DNA follows: TGTGCCAGCAGTTTAAGCCTTTATCAGCCCCAGCATTTT. This chain joins TRBV27 and TRBJ1-5; no reliable D call. This CDR3 is built from 13 residues. Germline V lookup: CDR1 MNHEY, CDR2 SMNVEV (reference sequence). V lost 2 bases to trimming and J lost 5 bases, with 7 bases between them.